The 20 T cell receptor beta chains listed next were all sequenced from one sample in a study of PD-1 blockade in classical Hodgkin lymphoma. With no exception, relapse followed autologous stem cell transplantation in all patients, and brentuximab vedotin exposure varied. Some clones are missing from TCRdb's copy, which holds only in-frame ones; the method was immunoSEQ multiplex PCR. The sample yields around 31,000 clones, about three quarters seen once. The input for sequencing was peripheral blood mononuclear cells (PBMCs), taken before the second cycle of nivolumab. The receptors were sampled from a human donor with classical Hodgkin lymphoma.

This clone was seen only a few times. V usage is TRBV2 and J usage is TRBJ1-6, with D hard to call. Trimming left V 6 bases short and J 3 bases short, with 9 bases between. This CDR3 contains 14 residues. Germline V gives CDR1 SNHLY, CDR2 FYNNEI. The DNA for the CDR3 is TGTGCCAGCAGGGGGAGTGTCTATAATTCACCCCTCCACTTT. Residues: CASRGSVYNSPLHF. Complete variable domain (other parts from reference TRBV2 and TRBJ1-6): EPEVTQTPSHQVTQMGQEVILRCVPISNHLYFYWYRQILGQKVEFLVSFYNNEISEKSEIFDDQFSVERPDGSNFTLKIRSTKLEDSAMYFCASRGSVYNSPLHFGNGTRLTVT.

V usage is TRBV4-3 and J usage is TRBJ2-2; tentatively, D is TRBD1 (6 bases). This CDR3 is 16 amino acids long. Germline assignment: CDR1 LGHNA and CDR2 YSLEER. Between the trimmed V and J ends, which lost 6 bases and 2 bases, there was a span of 16 bases. The CDR3 sequence: CASSRVTGSNTGELFF. As DNA, the CDR3 is TGCGCCAGCAGTCGTGTGACAGGCAGCAACACCGGGGAGCTGTTTTTT.

V and J are TRBV6-1 and TRBJ2-7; D gene uncertain. Looked up from germline, CDR1 is MNHNS and CDR2 is SASEGT. With 6 bases removed from V and 3 bases from J, the gap between germline ends came to 15 bases. CDR3 size: 14 residues. The CDR3 DNA reads TGTGCCAGCAGGAGAGCCTCCTCGGGCTACGAGCAGTACTTC. Its protein is CASRRASSGYEQYF.

This chain uses TRBV19 with TRBJ2-3; 7 bases match TRBD1. The CDR3 loop spans 15 amino acids. CDR1 LNHDA and CDR2 SQIVND come from the germline V gene (reference sequence). J gave up 5 bases and V 4 bases, and 9 bases lay outside the gene matches. The DNA for the CDR3 is TGTGCCAGTAGTACCCTGACAGGGTGGGAAGATACGCAGTATTTT. Translated, it gives CASSTLTGWEDTQYF.

The chain employs TRBV19 and TRBJ2-7; possible D gene TRBD1, 5 bases. Trimming took off 1 base at V and 4 bases at J, with 8 bases between the two ends. Germline assignment: CDR1 LNHDA and CDR2 SQIVND (reference sequence). This CDR3 comprises 13 residues. DNA for the CDR3: TGTGCCAGTAGTATAGGTGCAGGGTACGAGCAGTACTTC. It specifies CASSIGAGYEQYF.

The J gene is TRBJ2-5, the V gene TRBV19, with TRBD1 matching over 12 bases. Trimming cost V 4 bases and J 5 bases; bases outside gene matches: 5. The CDR3 is made up of 15 amino acids. Per the germline V gene, CDR1 is LNHDA and CDR2 is SQIVND (reference sequence). In DNA form, the CDR3 reads TGTGCCAGTAGTACCGGGACAGGGGGCTTGGAGACCCAGTACTTC. Protein sequence: CASSTGTGGLETQYF.

The rearrangement links TRBV19 to TRBJ1-1; D unclear. The germline gives CDR1 LNHDA, CDR2 SQIVND (reference sequence). This CDR3 spans 13 amino acids. Deletions cut 7 bases from V and 10 bases from J, with 19 bases between. The CDR3 coding sequence is TGTGCCAGTACCCCGACCGGATTATTAGGAGCTTTCTTT. Amino acid sequence: CASTPTGLLGAFF. Full variable domain (remainder filled in from reference TRBV19 and TRBJ1-1): DGGITQSPKYLFRKEGQNVTLSCEQNLNHDAMYWYRQDPGQGLRLIYYSQIVNDFQKGDIAEGYSVSREKKESFPLTVTSAQKNPTAFYLCASTPTGLLGAFFGQGTRLTVV.

The chain has TRBV4-1 and TRBJ2-2, with 14 bases lining up with TRBD2. The CDR3 sequence is 16 residues long. The junction had 2 bases not matched to a gene; V was cut back by 4 bases and J by 4 bases. Germline V gene sequence: CDR1 MGHRA, CDR2 YSYEKL. The chain's CDR3 is CASSLGLAGGTGELFF. CDR3 bases: TGCGCCAGCAGCCTCGGACTAGCGGGGGGCACCGGGGAGCTGTTTTTT.

The chain uses TRBV19 and TRBJ2-2; TRBD2 aligns across 11 bases. Germline values: CDR1 LNHDA, CDR2 SQIVND (reference sequence). V dropped 8 bases and J dropped 4; count of bases not matched to a gene: 9. The CDR3 is 16 amino acids. In DNA form, the CDR3 reads TGTGCCAGTGGCTACACTAGCGGGGGTTTCACCGGGGAGCTGTTTTTT. Encoded protein: CASGYTSGGFTGELFF.

The chain has TRBV21-1 and TRBJ2-7; the D segment call TRBD1 is taken from the table without a DNA check. TRBV21-1 represents a pseudogene. This CDR3 contains 14 residues. Written as DNA, the CDR3 is TGTGCCAGGAGGTTCGGGACAGGGTACTACGAGCAGTACTTC. Its protein product is CARRFGTGYYEQYF.

The rearrangement joins TRBV6-1 to TRBJ1-5, with a tentative D call TRBD1 (5 bases). This CDR3 is built from 17 residues. Germline V gives CDR1 MNHNS, CDR2 SASEGT. Trimming removed 0 bases at V and 0 bases at J, with 12 bases between. The CDR3 bases are TGTGCCAGCAGTGAAGCGCTCGGGGCTTATAGCAATCAGCCCCAGCATTTT. Amino acid sequence: CASSEALGAYSNQPQHF.

V and J are TRBV6-5 and TRBJ1-2; 9 bases agree with TRBD1. Trimming removed 3 bases from V and 8 bases from J; junction bases left unmatched: 7. This CDR3 is 14 amino acids long. The germline V gene encodes CDR1 MNHEY and CDR2 SVGAGI. CDR3 nucleotide sequence: TGTGCCAGCAGTTATCTACAGGGGGCGGGCGGCTACACCTTC. This gives the protein CASSYLQGAGGYTF.

The chain uses TRBV7-9 and TRBJ2-5; D uncertain. Germline lookup yields CDR1 SEHNR and CDR2 FQNEAQ (reference sequence). The ends were cut back, 6 bases at V and 5 bases at J, with 13 bases in the middle. CDR3 length equals 13 residues. The CDR3 DNA reads as TGTGCCAGCAGTCCAGGTGTCCGGGAGACCCAGTACTTC. Residues: CASSPGVRETQYF.

This rearrangement joins TRBV7-9 to TRBJ1-2, with a possible D match to TRBD1 (5 bases). With 1 base removed from V and 0 bases from J, the gap between germline ends came to 15 bases. This CDR3 comprises 17 residues. Germline V gives CDR1 SEHNR, CDR2 FQNEAQ (reference sequence). This chain's CDR3 is CASSLGDGAASNYGYTF. Here the CDR3 DNA reads TGTGCCAGCAGCTTAGGGGATGGGGCAGCTTCTAACTATGGCTACACCTTC.

The CDR3 reads CASSYSYEQYF. CDR3 DNA: TGTGCCAGCAGCTATTCTTACGAGCAGTACTTC. The J gene is TRBJ2-7, the V gene TRBV28; D gene ambiguous. The CDR3 is 11 amino acids. Germline V lookup: CDR1 MDHEN, CDR2 SYDVKM. Trimming removed 6 bases at V and 4 bases at J, with 7 bases between.

The chain recombines TRBV6-1 with TRBJ2-5; 10 bases line up with TRBD2. The CDR3 sequence is 16 residues long. The junction had 10 bases not matched to a gene; V was cut back by 4 bases and J by 5 bases. The germline CDR1 and CDR2 sequences are MNHNS and SASEGT. CDR3 nucleotide sequence: TGTGCCAGCAGTGGGGGAAGCGGGAGGGCCGGGGAGACCCAGTACTTC. This sequence encodes CASSGGSGRAGETQYF.

A word on this clone: In the same sample, other DNA sequences code for this CDR3. The rearrangement joins TRBV30 to TRBJ2-5; D may be TRBD1 or TRBD2 (5 bases each). Germline-derived CDR1 and CDR2 are GTSNPN and SVGIG (reference sequence). V lost 0 bases to trimming and J lost 4 bases, with 9 bases between them. The CDR3 sequence is 13 residues long. CDR3 in amino acids: CAWSVQAGETQYF. The DNA for the CDR3 is TGTGCCTGGAGTGTACAGGCGGGAGAGACCCAGTACTTC. Based on the CDR3 plus reference TRBV30 and TRBJ2-5, the full variable domain is SQTIHQWPATLVQPVGSPLSLECTVEGTSNPNLYWYRQAAGRGLQLLFYSVGIGQISSEVPQNLSASRPQDRQFILSSKKLLLSDSGFYLCAWSVQAGETQYFGPGTRLLVL.

The J gene is TRBJ1-6, the V gene TRBV7-9; tentative D call: TRBD1 (5 bases). Trimming left V 1 base short and J 6 bases short, with 7 bases between. CDR1 is SEHNR, CDR2 FQNEAQ, per germline (reference sequence). The CDR3 loop spans 14 amino acids. The CDR3 coding sequence is TGTGCCAGCAGCTTAGTTGACAGTAATTCACCCCTCCACTTT. Translating it yields CASSLVDSNSPLHF.

The V gene is TRBV11-1, the J gene TRBJ1-1, with TRBD1 matching over 8 bases. Germline loops: CDR1 SGHAT, CDR2 FQDESV (reference sequence). The CDR3 has 14 amino acids. Losses at the gene ends were 2 bases for V and 6 bases for J; bases not matched to a gene: 5. The CDR3 reads CASSLYQGASEAFF. The CDR3 DNA reads TGTGCCAGCAGCTTATATCAGGGGGCCTCTGAAGCTTTCTTT.

The chain links TRBV9 to TRBJ2-3; maybe TRBD1 (6 bases). CDR1 is SGDLS and CDR2 is YYNGEE in the germline V gene. The CDR3 runs 14 residues. V lost 4 bases, J lost 4 bases, and 13 bases lay in between. The CDR3, as DNA: TGTGCCAGCAGCAATAACCAGGGGTCAGATACGCAGTATTTT. Protein sequence: CASSNNQGSDTQYF.